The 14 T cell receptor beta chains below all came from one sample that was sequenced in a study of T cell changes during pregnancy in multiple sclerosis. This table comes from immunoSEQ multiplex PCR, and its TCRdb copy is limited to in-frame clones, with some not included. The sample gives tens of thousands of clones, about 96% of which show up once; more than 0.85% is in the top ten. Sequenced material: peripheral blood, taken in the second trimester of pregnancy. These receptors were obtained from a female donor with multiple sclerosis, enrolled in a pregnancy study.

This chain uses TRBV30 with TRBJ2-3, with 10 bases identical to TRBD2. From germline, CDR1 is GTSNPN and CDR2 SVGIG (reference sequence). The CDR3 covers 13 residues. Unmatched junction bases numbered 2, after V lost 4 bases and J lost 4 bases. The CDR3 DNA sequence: TGTGCCTGGAACCTAGCGGGAGCAGATACGCAGTATTTT. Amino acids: CAWNLAGADTQYF.

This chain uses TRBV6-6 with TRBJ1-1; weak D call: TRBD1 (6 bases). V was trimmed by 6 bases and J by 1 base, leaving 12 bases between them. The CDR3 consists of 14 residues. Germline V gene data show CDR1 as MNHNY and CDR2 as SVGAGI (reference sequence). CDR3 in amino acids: CASRATGANTEAFF. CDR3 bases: TGTGCCAGCAGAGCGACAGGCGCGAACACTGAAGCTTTCTTT.

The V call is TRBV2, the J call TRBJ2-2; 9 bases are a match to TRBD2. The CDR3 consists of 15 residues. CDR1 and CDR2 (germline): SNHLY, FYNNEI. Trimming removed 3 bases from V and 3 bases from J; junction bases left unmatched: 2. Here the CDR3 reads CASSDSGSYTGELFF. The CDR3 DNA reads TGTGCCAGCAGTGATAGCGGGAGTTACACCGGGGAGCTGTTTTTT.

DNA of the CDR3: TGTGCCAGCAGTTTTCGGGACAGGGAAGGGTATGGCTACACCTTC. Its protein product is CASSFRDREGYGYTF. The gene calls are TRBV28 and TRBJ1-2, with 9 nucleotides matching TRBD1. From germline, CDR1 is MDHEN and CDR2 SYDVKM. Germline trimming cut 3 bases from V and 5 bases from J; bases unmatched to any gene: 7. The CDR3 is made up of 15 amino acids.

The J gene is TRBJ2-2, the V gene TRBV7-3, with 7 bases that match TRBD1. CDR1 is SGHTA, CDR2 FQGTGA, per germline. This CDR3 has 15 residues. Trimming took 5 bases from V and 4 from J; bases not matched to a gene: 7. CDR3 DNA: TGTGCCAGCAGCCTTCAGACAGGGACCACCGGGGAGCTGTTTTTT. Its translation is CASSLQTGTTGELFF.

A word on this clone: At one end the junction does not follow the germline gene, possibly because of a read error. CDR3 region: CASNRGGALEAQYF. DNA of the CDR3: TGTGCCAGCAACCGGGGGGGTGCACTAGAGGCCCAGTACTTC. The V call is TRBV5-4, the J call TRBJ2-5; 8 bases line up with TRBD2. In germline, CDR1 is SGHNT, CDR2 YYREEE (reference sequence). The CDR3 sequence is 14 residues long.

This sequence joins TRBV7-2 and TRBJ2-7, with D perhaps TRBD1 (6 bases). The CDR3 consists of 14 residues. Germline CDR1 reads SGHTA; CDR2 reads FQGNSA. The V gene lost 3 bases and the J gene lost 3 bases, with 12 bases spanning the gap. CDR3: CASSLVTGDYEQYF. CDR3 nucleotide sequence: TGTGCCAGCAGCTTGGTGACAGGTGACTACGAGCAGTACTTC.

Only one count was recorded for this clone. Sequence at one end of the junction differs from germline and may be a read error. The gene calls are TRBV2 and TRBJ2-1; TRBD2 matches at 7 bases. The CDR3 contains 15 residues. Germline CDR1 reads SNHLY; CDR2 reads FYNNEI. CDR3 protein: CASSDLSGGSNGQFF. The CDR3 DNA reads TGTGCCAGCAGTGATCTAAGCGGCGGGAGTAATGGGCAGTTCTTC. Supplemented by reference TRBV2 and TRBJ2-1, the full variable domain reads EPEVTQTPSHQVTQMGQEVILRCVPISNHLYFYWYRQILGQKVEFLVSFYNNEISEKSEIFDDQFSVERPDGSNFTLKIRSTKLEDSAMYFCASSDLSGGSNGQFFGPGTRLTVL.

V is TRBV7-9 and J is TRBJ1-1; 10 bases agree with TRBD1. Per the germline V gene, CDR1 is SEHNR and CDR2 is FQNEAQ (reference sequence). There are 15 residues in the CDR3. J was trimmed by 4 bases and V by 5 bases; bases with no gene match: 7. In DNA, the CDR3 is TGTGCCAGCAGCACCGACAGGGGGCCGGGCACTGAAGCTTTCTTT. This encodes CASSTDRGPGTEAFF.

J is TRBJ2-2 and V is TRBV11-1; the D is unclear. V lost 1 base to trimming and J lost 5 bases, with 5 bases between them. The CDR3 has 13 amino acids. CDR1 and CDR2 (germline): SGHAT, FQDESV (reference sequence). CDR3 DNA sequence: TGTGCCAGCAGCTTAGACGGGACCGGGGAGCTGTTTTTT. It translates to CASSLDGTGELFF.

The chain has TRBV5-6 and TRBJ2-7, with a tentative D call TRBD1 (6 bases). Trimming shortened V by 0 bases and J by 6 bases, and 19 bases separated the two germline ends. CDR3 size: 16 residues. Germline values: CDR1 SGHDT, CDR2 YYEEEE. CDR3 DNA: TGTGCCAGCAGCTTGGTCTGGACGGACAGTGGCCGCGAGCAGTACTTC. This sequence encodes CASSLVWTDSGREQYF.

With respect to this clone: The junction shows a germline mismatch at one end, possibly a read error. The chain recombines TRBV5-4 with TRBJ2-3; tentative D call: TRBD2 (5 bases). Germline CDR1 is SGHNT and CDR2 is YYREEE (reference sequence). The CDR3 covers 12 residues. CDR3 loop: CASSLAGSGGIF. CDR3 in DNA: TGTGCCAGCAGCTTGGCGGGCAGCGGCGGAATTTTT. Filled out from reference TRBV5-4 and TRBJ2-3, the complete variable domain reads ETGVTQSPTHLIKTRGQQVTLRCSSQSGHNTVSWYQQALGQGPQFIFQYYREEENGRGNFPPRFSGLQFPNYSSELNVNALELDDSALYLCASSLAGSGGIFGPGTRLTVL.

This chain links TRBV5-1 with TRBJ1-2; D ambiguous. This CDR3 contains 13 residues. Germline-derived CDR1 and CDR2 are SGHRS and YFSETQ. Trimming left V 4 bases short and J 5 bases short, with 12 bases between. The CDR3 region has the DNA TGCGCCAGCAGCACCGGGAACCAGTATGGCTACACCTTC. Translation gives CASSTGNQYGYTF.

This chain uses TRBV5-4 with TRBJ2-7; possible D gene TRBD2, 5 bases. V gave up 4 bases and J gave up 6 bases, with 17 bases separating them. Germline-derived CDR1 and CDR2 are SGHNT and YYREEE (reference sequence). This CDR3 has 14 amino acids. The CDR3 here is CASSLERSDVEQYF. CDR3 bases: TGTGCCAGCAGCCTCGAGCGGAGCGACGTCGAGCAGTACTTC.